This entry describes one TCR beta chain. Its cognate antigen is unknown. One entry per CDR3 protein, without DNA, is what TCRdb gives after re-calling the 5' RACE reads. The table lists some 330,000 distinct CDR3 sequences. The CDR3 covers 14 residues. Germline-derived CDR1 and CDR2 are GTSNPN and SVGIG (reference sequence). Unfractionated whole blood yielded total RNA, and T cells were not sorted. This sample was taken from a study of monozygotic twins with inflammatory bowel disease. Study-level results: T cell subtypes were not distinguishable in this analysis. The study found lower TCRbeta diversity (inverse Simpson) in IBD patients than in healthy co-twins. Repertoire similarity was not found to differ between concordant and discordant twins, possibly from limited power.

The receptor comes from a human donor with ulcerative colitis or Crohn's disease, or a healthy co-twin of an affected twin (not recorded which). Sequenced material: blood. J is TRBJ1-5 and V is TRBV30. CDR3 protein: CAWSPQSVAQPQHF.